Here is one TCR beta chain with its context. Its specificity is not known. The CDR3 covers 15 residues. Trimming at V came to 5 bases and at J to 6 bases, leaving 8 bases not matched to a gene. Germline CDR1 SEHNR, CDR2 FQNEAQ (reference sequence). This entry comes from a study of T cells after posttransplantation cyclophosphamide. Study-wide findings and caveats: Later post-transplant blood repertoires were often dominated by donor CD8+ memory clones. TRB clonality was highly associated with recipient CMV seropositivity and reactivation. Blood and skin or GI T cell repertoires showed limited TRB overlap.

Produced via immunoSEQ multiplex PCR; TCRdb's table is partial and in-frame only. The sample contains about 11,000 clones, roughly 96% of which appear only once. The related graft donor's blood sample was taken on the day of bone marrow donation. What was sequenced was naive CD8+ T cells sorted from PBMCs. The V and J genes are TRBV7-9 and TRBJ2-5; 11 bases align to TRBD2. The receptor's source is a man younger than 45 in good health and a related stem cell transplant donor. CDR3 nucleotide sequence: TGTGCCAGCAGCCTCACTAGCGGGGGCCTAAAGACCCAGTACTTC. Encoded protein: CASSLTSGGLKTQYF.